This passage covers 17 T cell receptor beta chains from one sample sequenced in a study of beta chain features in type 1 diabetes (dated by TCRdb to the late 2010s). The method was the immunoSEQ multiplex PCR assay. The entire amount of isolated RNA was reverse transcribed using the High Capacity cDNA Reverse Transcription Kit, so the sequenced TCRB transcripts were expressed ones. Imported from immuneACCESS, the table was reduced by TCRdb to in-frame sequences with V and J called. These copies leave out some clones; in studies compared against another copy, an unresolved V gene accounts for under half, and the cause of the remainder is not known. The sample records nearly 250,000 clones, 55% to 70% of which are singletons. The ten largest make up almost 0.055% of the sample. Sequenced: naive CD4+ T cells from blood. The cell subset or site label corresponds to: true naive CD4+ T cells. The source is a man aged 25-40 years in good health.

This chain connects TRBV4-3 to TRBJ2-1; 10 nucleotides match TRBD2. Germline V gives CDR1 LGHNA, CDR2 YSLEER. After removal of 2 bases from V and 8 bases from J, the junction contained 12 bases not matched to a gene. The CDR3 is 17 residues long. The CDR3 nucleotides read TGCGCCAGCAGCCAACCAACTAGCGGGGTCTCCAGGGATGAGCAGTTCTTC. Translated: CASSQPTSGVSRDEQFF.

This clone has just a few counts. This sequence joins TRBV27 and TRBJ2-7, with no clear D. This CDR3 spans 15 amino acids. Germline loops: CDR1 MNHEY, CDR2 SMNVEV (reference sequence). Trimming cost V 5 bases and J 0 bases, with 14 bases left between them. CDR3 DNA sequence: TGTGCCAGCAGTCCCCTAGGCCTGAGCTCCTACGAGCAGTACTTC. This sequence encodes CASSPLGLSSYEQYF.

About this clone itself: A junction end diverges from the germline sequence, so it may reflect a read error. The chain joins TRBV10-3 to TRBJ1-2; D remains ambiguous. Germline values: CDR1 ENHRY, CDR2 SYGVKD. The length of the CDR3 is 12 residues. CDR3 nucleotides: TGTGCCATCACTGAGGACGGGAATGGCTACACCTTC. Translated, it gives CAITEDGNGYTF.

This rearrangement joins TRBV2 to TRBJ2-7; D unresolved. V was pared by 6 bases and J by 4 bases, with 13 bases between. CDR1 is SNHLY, CDR2 FYNNEI, per germline. This CDR3 is 13 amino acids long. The CDR3 loop reads CASRGSASYEQYF. CDR3 DNA sequence: TGTGCCAGCAGGGGATCCGCCTCATACGAGCAGTACTTC.

The chain uses TRBV7-9 and TRBJ2-1; no clear D gene. The V and J ends lost 0 bases and 0 bases respectively, with 6 bases between them. Per the germline V gene, CDR1 is SEHNR and CDR2 is FQNEAQ (reference sequence). The CDR3 is 15 amino acids. The CDR3 loop is CASSLAGPSYNEQFF. CDR3 in DNA: TGTGCCAGCAGCTTAGCAGGGCCCTCCTACAATGAGCAGTTCTTC.

CDR3: CASSLGGEGEKLFF. Here the CDR3 DNA reads TGTGCCAGCAGCTTGGGAGGGGAAGGAGAAAAACTGTTTTTT. This chain links TRBV5-4 with TRBJ1-4; maybe TRBD1 (5 bases). The germline V gene encodes CDR1 SGHNT and CDR2 YYREEE (reference sequence). The ends were cut back, 0 bases at V and 8 bases at J, with 11 bases in the middle. CDR3 length: 14 residues.

The chain combines TRBV5-1 with TRBJ2-3; D not certain. V was shortened by 7 bases and J by 6 bases, with 12 bases between the two germline ends. CDR3 length: 12 amino acids. From germline, CDR1 is SGHRS and CDR2 YFSETQ. The CDR3 DNA is TGCGCCAGCGGTCAGGCCGCGGATACGCAGTATTTT. Its protein is CASGQAADTQYF.

The rearrangement links TRBV18 to TRBJ1-1; D possibly corresponds to TRBD1 (5 bases). V lost 4 bases to trimming and J lost 6 bases, with 6 bases between them. Germline CDR1 is KGHSH and CDR2 is LQKENI. This CDR3 has 11 residues. CDR3 bases: TGTGCCAGCTCACGGGACGCTGAAGCTTTCTTT. Its protein product is CASSRDAEAFF.

The chain is built from TRBV28 and TRBJ1-5; tentatively, D is TRBD1 (5 bases). Germline CDR1 MDHEN, CDR2 SYDVKM. The CDR3 is 13 amino acids. The V and J ends lost 3 bases and 5 bases respectively, with 8 bases between them. CDR3: CASSFRVHQPQHF. The CDR3 coding sequence is TGTGCCAGCAGTTTCAGGGTCCATCAGCCCCAGCATTTT.

The V gene is TRBV30, the J gene TRBJ2-1, with 10 nucleotides matching TRBD2. Germline loops: CDR1 GTSNPN, CDR2 SVGIG (reference sequence). The V and J ends lost 2 bases and 4 bases, in that order; junction bases with no gene match: 5. The CDR3 contains 15 residues. The CDR3: CAWSPGLAVYNEQFF. CDR3 nucleotide sequence: TGTGCCTGGAGTCCTGGACTAGCGGTATACAATGAGCAGTTCTTC. The full variable domain, with the rest looked up from reference TRBV30 and TRBJ2-1, is SQTIHQWPATLVQPVGSPLSLECTVEGTSNPNLYWYRQAAGRGLQLLFYSVGIGQISSEVPQNLSASRPQDRQFILSSKKLLLSDSGFYLCAWSPGLAVYNEQFFGPGTRLTVL.

This chain uses TRBV25-1 with TRBJ1-1; 8 bases agree with TRBD1. The CDR3 length is 14 residues. The V segment lost 5 bases and the J segment 5 bases; nucleotides outside the gene matches: 7. CDR1 and CDR2 from the germline V gene are MGHDK and SYGVNS. The CDR3 region is CASSTGQGWTEAFF. Written as DNA, the CDR3 is TGTGCCAGCAGTACCGGACAGGGATGGACTGAAGCTTTCTTT.

The chain carries TRBV11-2 and TRBJ2-1, with a tentative D call TRBD2 (6 bases). Germline assignment: CDR1 SGHAT and CDR2 FQNNGV. The V end lost 0 bases, the J end lost 0 bases, and 9 bases lay between the germline ends. This CDR3 has 16 residues. CDR3 sequence (DNA): TGTGCCAGCAGCTTAGAGGGGGGAAGCTCCTACAATGAGCAGTTCTTC. It encodes CASSLEGGSSYNEQFF. The complete variable domain, with remaining parts taken from reference TRBV11-2 and TRBJ2-1, reads EAGVAQSPRYKIIEKRQSVAFWCNPISGHATLYWYQQILGQGPKLLIQFQNNGVVDDSQLPKDRFSAERLKGVDSTLKIQPAKLEDSAVYLCASSLEGGSSYNEQFFGPGTRLTVL.

This chain connects TRBV5-6 to TRBJ2-7; D gene ambiguous. CDR3 length: 16 residues. Germline V lookup: CDR1 SGHDT, CDR2 YYEEEE. Trimming removed 0 bases at V and 1 base at J, with 14 bases between. CDR3 nucleotides: TGTGCCAGCAGCTTGGCCGGTTGGGCCGAATCCTACGAGCAGTACTTC. Protein: CASSLAGWAESYEQYF.

A remark on this clone: Different DNA sequences within this sample yield the same CDR3. V and J are TRBV29-1 and TRBJ2-5; D is unclear. Germline loops: CDR1 SQVTM, CDR2 ANQGSEA. V gave up 1 base and J gave up 5 bases, with 8 bases separating them. This CDR3 comprises 12 residues. The chain's CDR3 is CSVEGLGETQYF. The CDR3 DNA follows: TGCAGCGTTGAAGGGCTGGGGGAGACCCAGTACTTC.

CDR3 sequence: CAWSATRGYEQFF. CDR3 DNA: TGTGCCTGGAGTGCTACTAGAGGCTATGAGCAGTTCTTC. This chain links TRBV30 with TRBJ2-1; TRBD2 might be the D (5 bases). The germline gives CDR1 GTSNPN, CDR2 SVGIG (reference sequence). CDR3 length: 13 amino acids. V lost 1 base and J lost 8, with 12 bases in between.

V gene TRBV30 combines with J gene TRBJ2-7, with D uncertain. The CDR3 totals 14 residues. The ends were cut back, 4 bases at V and 0 bases at J, with 13 bases in the middle. Germline assignment: CDR1 GTSNPN and CDR2 SVGIG (reference sequence). The CDR3 loop reads CAWTSRASSYEQYF. CDR3 DNA: TGTGCCTGGACTAGTCGCGCCAGCTCCTACGAGCAGTACTTC.

This clone was recorded once. The chain joins TRBV9 to TRBJ2-5, with 11 positions matching TRBD2. Per the germline V gene, CDR1 is SGDLS and CDR2 is YYNGEE. The ends lost 4 bases at V and 4 bases at J; junction bases unmatched: 6. The CDR3 is 15 residues long. The CDR3, as DNA: TGTGCCAGCAGCCAAGGAACTAGCGGGAGAGAGACCCAGTACTTC. It encodes CASSQGTSGRETQYF.